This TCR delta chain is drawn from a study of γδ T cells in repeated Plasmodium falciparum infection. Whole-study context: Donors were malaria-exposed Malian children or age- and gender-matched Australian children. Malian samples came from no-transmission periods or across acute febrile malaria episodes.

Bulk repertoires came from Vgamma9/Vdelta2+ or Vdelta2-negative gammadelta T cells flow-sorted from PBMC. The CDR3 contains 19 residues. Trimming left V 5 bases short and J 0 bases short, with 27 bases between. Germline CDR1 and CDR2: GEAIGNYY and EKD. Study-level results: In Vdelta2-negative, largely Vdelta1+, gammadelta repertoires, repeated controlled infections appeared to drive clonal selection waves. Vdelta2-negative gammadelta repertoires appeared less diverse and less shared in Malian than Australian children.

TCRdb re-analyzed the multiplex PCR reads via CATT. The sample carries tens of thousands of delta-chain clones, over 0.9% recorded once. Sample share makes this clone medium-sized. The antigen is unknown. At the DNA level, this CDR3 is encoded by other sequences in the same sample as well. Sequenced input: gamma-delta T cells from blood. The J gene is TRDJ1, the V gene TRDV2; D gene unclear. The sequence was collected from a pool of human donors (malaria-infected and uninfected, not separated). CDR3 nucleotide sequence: TGTGCCTGTGTGGGCACTTGGAAAGGAATCTCACTCCACACCGATAAACTCATCTTT. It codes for CACVGTWKGISLHTDKLIF.